This is a list of T cell receptor beta chains from one sample in a study of CD8+ T cells in alopecia areata. Repertoires were generated with immunoSEQ multiplex PCR, while TCRdb's copy carries only in-frame clones and drops some. The table lists about 30,000 clones, less than 75% of them singletons. The specimen sequenced was NKG2D-high CD8+ T cells sorted from blood. The receptors stem from a human donor with alopecia areata. Each CDR3 is given with its conserved first and last residue. The order of the fields is clone size, J gene, D gene, V gene, CDR3 protein, CDR3 DNA. The D gene is left open where the match is weak. Clone size is stated in some rows and not others, as once, few, many or a class when expanded.

>.|TRBJ2-7|TRBD2|TRBV7-9
CASSPKTSGLSEQYF
TGTGCCAGCAGTCCGAAGACTAGCGGGTTGAGTGAGCAGTACTTC
>.|TRBJ2-6|TRBD1|TRBV2
CASSEAEAGGVSGANVLTF
TGTGCCAGCAGTGAAGCGGAAGCAGGGGGCGTTTCTGGGGCCAACGTCCTGACTTTC
>.|TRBJ1-1|.|TRBV29-1
CSVVVMNTEAFF
TGCAGCGTTGTGGTCATGAACACTGAAGCTTTCTTT
>.|TRBJ2-7|TRBD1|TRBV4-1
CASSHQSGGYEQYF
TGCGCCAGCAGCCACCAATCAGGGGGCTACGAGCAGTACTTC
>.|TRBJ1-1|TRBD1|TRBV5-6
CASSLERDRGYTEAFF
TGTGCCAGCAGCTTGGAAAGGGACAGGGGGTACACTGAAGCTTTCTTT
>.|TRBJ2-1|.|TRBV5-1
CASSPDGTSSYNEQFF
TGCGCCAGCAGCCCGGACGGCACGAGCTCCTACAATGAGCAGTTCTTC
>.|TRBJ2-7|.|TRBV7-9
CASSLLSGYEQYF
TGTGCCAGCAGCTTGCTGAGCGGCTACGAGCAGTACTTC
>.|TRBJ2-7|TRBD2|TRBV7-6
CASSSGGGTYEQYF
TGTGCCAGCAGCTCGGGGGGTGGCACCTACGAGCAGTACTTC
>few|TRBJ2-7|.|TRBV29-1
CSVESQAYEQYF
TGCAGCGTTGAATCACAGGCCTACGAGCAGTACTTC
>.|TRBJ1-2|.|TRBV7-9
CASSWKQGSGYTF
TGTGCCAGCAGTTGGAAACAGGGCAGTGGCTACACCTTC
>few|TRBJ2-1|TRBD1|TRBV7-9
CASSLSLPQGASYNEQFF
TGTGCCAGCAGCTTATCCTTACCCCAGGGGGCATCCTACAATGAGCAGTTCTTC
>.|TRBJ1-1|TRBD1|TRBV2
CASSGGQGNFDTEAFF
TGTGCCAGCAGTGGGGGACAGGGAAATTTCGACACTGAAGCTTTCTTT
>once|TRBJ2-4|TRBD1|TRBV15
CATSIGQGQDIQYF
TGTGCCACCAGCATAGGACAGGGCCAGGACATTCAGTACTTC
>.|TRBJ2-7|TRBD2|TRBV28
CASSLLPGLLAGEVNEQYF
TGTGCCAGCAGTTTGCTCCCAGGGCTACTAGCGGGAGAAGTCAACGAGCAGTACTTC
>.|TRBJ1-4|.|TRBV6-5
CASSYEGDGKLFF
TGTGCCAGCAGTTACGAGGGCGATGGAAAACTGTTTTTT
>once|TRBJ2-2|.|TRBV2
CASSEASIVSTANTGELFF
TGTGCCAGCAGTGAAGCATCGATTGTTTCCACCGCGAACACCGGGGAGCTGTTTTTT
>.|TRBJ2-5|.|TRBV25-1
CASSESWFARGETQYF
TGTGCCAGCAGTGAATCTTGGTTCGCCCGGGGAGAGACCCAGTACTTC
>.|TRBJ1-1|.|TRBV14
CASSQSRMNTEAFF
TGTGCCAGCAGCCAGTCAAGGATGAACACTGAAGCTTTCTTT
>.|TRBJ2-7|TRBD1|TRBV28
CASSPWTGNYEQYF
TGTGCCAGCAGCCCCTGGACAGGGAACTACGAGCAGTACTTC
>.|TRBJ1-4|TRBD1|TRBV27
CASSSTGGNEKLFF
TGTGCCAGCAGTTCGACAGGGGGAAATGAAAAACTGTTTTTT
>.|TRBJ1-2|.|TRBV29-1
CSAGHGYTF
TGCAGCGCTGGACATGGCTACACCTTC
>.|TRBJ2-7|.|TRBV5-1
CASSLQGSYEQYF
TGCGCCAGCAGCTTGCAGGGCTCCTACGAGCAGTACTTC
>.|TRBJ2-7|TRBD1|TRBV4-3
CASSRDGTDLSEQYF
TGCGCCAGCAGCCGCGACGGGACAGACCTTAGCGAGCAGTACTTC
>.|TRBJ1-2|.|TRBV27
CASSFLGAGYGYTF
TGTGCCAGCAGTTTCCTGGGGGCAGGCTATGGCTACACCTTC
>.|TRBJ2-1|TRBD2|TRBV4-1
CASSQEGGAGASPLNEQFF
TGCGCCAGCAGCCAAGAAGGGGGAGCGGGAGCTTCCCCACTCAATGAGCAGTTCTTC
>few|TRBJ2-3|.|TRBV7-8
CASSLQGGITDTQYF
TGTGCCAGCAGCTTACAGGGGGGGATTACAGATACGCAGTATTTT
>few|TRBJ2-1|.|TRBV7-9
CASSLVSRNEQFF
TGTGCCAGCAGCTTAGTATCTCGGAATGAGCAGTTCTTC
>once|TRBJ2-7|TRBD1|TRBV28
CASSTHPGQIAYEQYF
TGTGCCAGCAGTACCCACCCGGGACAGATAGCCTACGAGCAGTACTTC
>once|TRBJ1-1|TRBD1|TRBV29-1
CSVDRVTEAFF
TGCAGCGTAGACAGGGTTACTGAAGCTTTCTTT
>.|TRBJ2-7|TRBD1|TRBV27
CASSQGDSAYEQYF
TGTGCCAGCAGCCAGGGGGACAGTGCCTACGAGCAGTACTTC
>.|TRBJ1-5|.|TRBV27
CASSSLYSNQPQHF
TGTGCCAGCAGTTCACTTTATAGCAATCAGCCCCAGCATTTT
>.|TRBJ2-7|TRBD1|TRBV5-4
CASSQDRGPYEQYF
TGTGCCAGCAGTCAGGACAGGGGGCCGTACGAGCAGTACTTC
>.|TRBJ2-7|TRBD1|TRBV27
CASSLFLPGQGAYEQYF
TGTGCCAGCAGTTTATTTCTTCCGGGACAGGGGGCCTACGAGCAGTACTTC
>once|TRBJ2-1|.|TRBV5-6
CASSLVRRSYNEQFF
TGTGCCAGCAGCTTGGTTCGGAGGTCCTACAATGAGCAGTTCTTC
>few|TRBJ2-3|.|TRBV19
CASSGRSTSTDTQYF
TGTGCCAGTAGTGGACGCAGCACTAGCACAGATACGCAGTATTTT
>.|TRBJ2-4|TRBD1|TRBV29-1
CSGGTGRNIQYF
TGCAGCGGAGGGACAGGCCGAAACATTCAGTACTTC
>.|TRBJ2-7|TRBD1|TRBV29-1
CSVRPGGLYEQYF
TGCAGCGTTCGGCCAGGGGGCCTCTACGAGCAGTACTTC
>.|TRBJ2-3|TRBD1|TRBV29-1
CSVDRIDSDTQYF
TGCAGCGTGGACAGGATCGACTCAGATACGCAGTATTTT
>.|TRBJ2-7|.|TRBV5-1
CASSLGLQGGSSYEQYF
TGCGCCAGCAGCTTGGGTCTTCAGGGCGGTAGCTCCTACGAGCAGTACTTC
>.|TRBJ2-2|.|TRBV28
CASSDTSTGELFF
TGTGCCAGCAGCGACACCTCCACCGGGGAGCTGTTTTTT
>medium-sized|TRBJ2-5|.|TRBV7-9
CASSQTQGPETQYF
TGTGCCAGCAGCCAGACCCAGGGACCAGAGACCCAGTACTTC
>.|TRBJ2-1|.|TRBV5-1
CASSLRGDLYNEQFF
TGCGCCAGCAGCTTGCGCGGGGATCTCTACAATGAGCAGTTCTTC